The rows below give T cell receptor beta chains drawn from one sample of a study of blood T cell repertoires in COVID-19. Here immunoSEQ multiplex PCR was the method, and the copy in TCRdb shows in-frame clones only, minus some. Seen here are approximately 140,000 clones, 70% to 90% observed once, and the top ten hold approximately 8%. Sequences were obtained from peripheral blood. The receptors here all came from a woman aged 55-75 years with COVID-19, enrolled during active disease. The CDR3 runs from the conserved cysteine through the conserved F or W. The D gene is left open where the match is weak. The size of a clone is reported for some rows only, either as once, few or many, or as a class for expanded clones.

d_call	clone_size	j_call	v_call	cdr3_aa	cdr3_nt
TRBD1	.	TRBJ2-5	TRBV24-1	CATSDPGQGTETQYF	TGTGCCACCAGTGACCCGGGACAGGGTACGGAGACCCAGTACTTC
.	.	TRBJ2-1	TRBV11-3	CASSTLGGGRNTDEQFF	TGTGCCAGCAGCACCCTAGGGGGGGGGCGAAATACGGATGAGCAGTTCTTC
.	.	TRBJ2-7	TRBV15	CATSRDTWGGGEQYF	TGTGCCACCAGCAGAGATACGTGGGGGGGCGGCGAGCAGTACTTC
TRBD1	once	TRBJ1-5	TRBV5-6	CASSRTGDMEPQHF	TGTGCCAGCAGCAGAACAGGGGATATGGAGCCCCAGCATTTT
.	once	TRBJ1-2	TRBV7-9	CASSTWTEYYGYTF	TGTGCCAGCAGCACCTGGACAGAATACTATGGCTACACCTTC
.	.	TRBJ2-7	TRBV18	CASSPDSYEQYF	TGTGCCAGCTCACCAGACAGCTACGAGCAGTACTTC
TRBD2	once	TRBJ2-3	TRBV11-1	CASSLESGANTDTQYF	TGTGCCAGCAGCTTGGAAAGCGGGGCAAACACAGATACGCAGTATTTT
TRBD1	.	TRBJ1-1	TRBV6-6	CASSSPWTGRPEAFF	TGTGCCAGCAGTTCCCCCTGGACAGGGAGGCCTGAAGCTTTCTTT
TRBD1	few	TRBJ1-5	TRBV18	CASSPRDRDYSNQPQHF	TGTGCCAGCTCACCGAGGGACAGAGATTATAGCAATCAGCCCCAGCATTTT
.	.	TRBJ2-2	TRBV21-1	CASSKVYGLAVNTGELFF	TGTGCCAGCAGCAAAGTGTACGGACTAGCGGTTAACACCGGGGAGCTGTTTTTT
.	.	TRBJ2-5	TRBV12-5	CASGWGGTGGQQETQYF	TGTGCTAGTGGTTGGGGGGGCACAGGAGGGCAACAAGAGACCCAGTACTTC
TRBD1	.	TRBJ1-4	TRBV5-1	CASTHRHIGQGGEKLFF	TGCGCCAGCACCCACAGACACATCGGACAGGGAGGTGAAAAACTGTTTTTT
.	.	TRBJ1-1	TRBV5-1	CASSLAPETEGEAFF	TGCGCCAGCAGCTTGGCGCCAGAGACGGAGGGCGAAGCTTTCTTT
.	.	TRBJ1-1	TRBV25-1	CASSEGHITEAFF	TGTGCCAGCAGTGAGGGACATATCACTGAAGCTTTCTTT
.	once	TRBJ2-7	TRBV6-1	CASSEALHDSYEQYF	TGTGCCAGCAGTGAAGCCTTACACGACTCCTACGAGCAGTACTTC
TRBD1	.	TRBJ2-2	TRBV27	CASSLAGAGGTGELFF	TGTGCCAGCAGTTTAGCAGGGGCAGGGGGCACCGGGGAGCTGTTTTTT
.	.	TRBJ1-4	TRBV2	CASRWGDETTNEKLFF	TGTGCCAGCAGATGGGGGGACGAAACAACTAATGAAAAACTGTTTTTT
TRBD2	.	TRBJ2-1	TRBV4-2	CASSQNEGGLADEQFF	TGTGCCAGCAGCCAAAACGAGGGAGGACTAGCGGATGAGCAGTTCTTC
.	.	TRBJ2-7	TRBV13	CASSIGGTASYEQYF	TGTGCCAGCAGCATAGGGGGGACTGCAAGTTACGAGCAGTACTTC
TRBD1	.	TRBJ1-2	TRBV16	CASSPRQGFKDYGYTF	TGTGCCAGCAGCCCAAGACAGGGGTTCAAGGACTATGGCTACACCTTC
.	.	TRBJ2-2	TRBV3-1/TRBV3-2	CASSHTTGTSTGELFF	TGTGCCAGCAGCCACACCACAGGGACATCCACCGGGGAGCTGTTTTTT
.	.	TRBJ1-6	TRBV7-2	CASRLTRNSPLHF	TGTGCCAGCAGGTTGACCAGGAATTCACCCCTCCACTTT
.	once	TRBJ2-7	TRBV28	CASTAGQSYEQYF	TGTGCCAGCACGGCAGGCCAGTCCTACGAGCAGTACTTC
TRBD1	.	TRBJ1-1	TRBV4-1	CASSQDTGQGDTEAFF	TGCGCCAGCAGCCAAGATACGGGACAGGGGGACACTGAAGCTTTCTTT
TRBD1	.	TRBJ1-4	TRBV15	CATSTDQGAKTNEKLFF	TGTGCCACCAGCACAGACCAGGGGGCCAAAACTAATGAAAAACTGTTTTTT
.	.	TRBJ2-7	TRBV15	CATSPEGRSYEQYF	TGTGCCACCAGCCCGGAGGGCAGATCCTACGAGCAGTACTTC
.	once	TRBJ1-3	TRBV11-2	CASSLTRNTIYF	TGTGCCAGCAGCCTGACAAGAAACACCATATATTTT
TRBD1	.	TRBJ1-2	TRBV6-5	CASRADRAGGYTF	TGTGCCAGCAGGGCGGACAGGGCTGGTGGCTACACCTTC
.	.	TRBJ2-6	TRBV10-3	CAISSTDWSSGANVLTF	TGTGCCATCAGTTCTACGGACTGGAGCTCTGGGGCCAACGTCCTGACTTTC
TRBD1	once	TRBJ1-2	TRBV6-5	CASSYGQGGDGYTF	TGTGCCAGCAGTTACGGACAGGGGGGTGATGGCTACACCTTC
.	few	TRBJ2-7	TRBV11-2	CASSLDRYEQYF	TGTGCCAGCAGCTTAGACCGCTACGAGCAGTACTTC
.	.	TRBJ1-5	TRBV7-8	CASSIQENQPQHF	TGTGCCAGCAGCATACAGGAGAATCAGCCCCAGCATTTT
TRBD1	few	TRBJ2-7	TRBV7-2	CASSLGQGVMYEQYF	TGTGCCAGCAGCTTAGGACAGGGGGTTATGTACGAGCAGTACTTC
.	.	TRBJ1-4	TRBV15	CATSRDPWGGEKLFF	TGTGCCACCAGCAGAGATCCGTGGGGGGGTGAAAAACTGTTTTTT
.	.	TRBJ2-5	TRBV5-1	CASSNTGQETQYF	TGCGCCAGCAGCAATACAGGGCAAGAGACCCAGTACTTC
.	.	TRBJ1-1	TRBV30	CAWSVLFEAFF	TGTGCCTGGAGTGTACTATTTGAAGCTTTCTTT
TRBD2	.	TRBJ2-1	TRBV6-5	CASSYLRGDEQFF	TGTGCCAGCAGTTACCTTCGGGGGGATGAGCAGTTCTTC
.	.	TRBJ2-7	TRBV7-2	CASSPSYEQYF	TGTGCCAGCAGCCCTTCCTACGAGCAGTACTTC
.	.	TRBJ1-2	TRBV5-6	CASWREGLYGYTF	TGTGCCAGCTGGAGGGAGGGTCTCTATGGCTACACCTTC
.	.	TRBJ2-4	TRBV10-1	CASTPREEGTNIQYF	TGCGCCAGCACCCCGAGGGAGGAGGGCACAAACATTCAGTACTTC
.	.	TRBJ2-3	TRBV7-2	CASSLQGPDTQYF	TGTGCCAGCAGCCTTCAGGGGCCAGATACGCAGTATTTT
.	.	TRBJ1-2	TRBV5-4	CASRPPSLTGAFGYTF	TGTGCCAGCAGACCCCCCTCCCTTACAGGCGCCTTCGGCTACACCTTC
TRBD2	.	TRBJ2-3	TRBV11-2	CASSFTGLAGATDTQYF	TGTGCCAGCAGCTTTACCGGGCTAGCGGGGGCCACAGATACGCAGTATTTT
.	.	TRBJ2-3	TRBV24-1	CATSDFPKFVTDTQYF	TGTGCCACCAGTGATTTCCCTAAATTTGTCACAGATACGCAGTATTTT
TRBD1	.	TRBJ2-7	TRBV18	CASSPGQEYEQYF	TGTGCCAGCTCACCTGGACAGGAGTACGAGCAGTACTTC
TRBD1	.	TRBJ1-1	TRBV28	CASSPGTGNTEAFF	TGTGCCAGCAGTCCCGGGACAGGGAACACTGAAGCTTTCTTT
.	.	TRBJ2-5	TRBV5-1	CASSPGTSYQETQYF	TGCGCCAGCAGCCCGGGGACTTCGTACCAAGAGACCCAGTACTTC
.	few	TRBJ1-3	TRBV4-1	CASSQDGIGRDTIYF	TGCGCCAGCAGCCAAGATGGCATCGGCAGGGACACCATATATTTT
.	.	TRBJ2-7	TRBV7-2	CASSLEGLPMRYEQYF	TGTGCCAGCAGCTTAGAAGGACTTCCAATGCGCTACGAGCAGTACTTC
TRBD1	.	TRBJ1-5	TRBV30	CAWSVQGGQPQHF	TGTGCCTGGAGTGTACAGGGGGGTCAGCCCCAGCATTTT
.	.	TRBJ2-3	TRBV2	CASSESMRIPDTQYF	TGTGCCAGCAGTGAGTCGATGAGGATTCCAGATACGCAGTATTTT
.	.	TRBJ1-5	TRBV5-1	CASSLDGTPNQPQHF	TGCGCCAGCAGCTTGGACGGGACACCCAATCAGCCCCAGCATTTT
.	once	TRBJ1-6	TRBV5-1	CASSRENGNSPLHF	TGCGCCAGCAGCAGGGAGAATGGCAATTCACCCCTCCACTTT
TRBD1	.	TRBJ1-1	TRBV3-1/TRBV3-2	CASSRQGDTEAFF	TGTGCCAGCAGCCGACAGGGGGACACTGAAGCTTTCTTT